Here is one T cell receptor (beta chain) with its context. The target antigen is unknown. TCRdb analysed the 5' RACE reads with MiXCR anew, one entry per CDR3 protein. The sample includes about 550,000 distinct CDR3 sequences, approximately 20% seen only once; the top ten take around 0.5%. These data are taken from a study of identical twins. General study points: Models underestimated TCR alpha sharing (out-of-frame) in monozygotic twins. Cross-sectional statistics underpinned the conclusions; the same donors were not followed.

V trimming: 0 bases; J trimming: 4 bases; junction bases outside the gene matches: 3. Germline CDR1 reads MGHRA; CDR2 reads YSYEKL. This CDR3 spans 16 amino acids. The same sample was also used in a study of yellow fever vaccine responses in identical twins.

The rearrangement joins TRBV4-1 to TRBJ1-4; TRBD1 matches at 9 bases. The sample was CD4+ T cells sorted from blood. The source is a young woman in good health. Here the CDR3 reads CASSQDRGQGNEKLFF. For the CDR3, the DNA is TGCGCCAGCAGCCAAGATAGGGGACAGGGTAATGAAAAACTGTTTTTT.